The present TCR beta chain was sequenced within a study of blood T cell repertoires in COVID-19 (dated by TCRdb to about 2020). Looking at the study overall: Collaborator samples came from the United States, Italy and Spain and covered acute and convalescent phases of COVID-19. The prospective study material was composed of cDNA or gDNA derived from T cells, B-cell-depleted T cells, or PBMCs. Deeply sampled blood TCRbeta repertoires from subjects exposed to, actively infected with, or recovered from COVID-19 were included in the dataset. The repertoires were released in a freely available public database meant as a resource for research on the immune response to SARS-CoV-2. The samples were drawn from two sources: the first 160 participants of the ongoing ImmuneRACE study, and 1,254 subjects contributed by 6 global collaborators. A de-identified subject ID, COVID-19 status, age in years and sex were almost always included in the sample metadata. Where available, HLA class I and class II types were taken from metadata supplied by the sample provider and were not determined by assay-based typing. Overall results and qualifications from the work: The quantity of clinical and demographic metadata differed by source and by participant and was supplied without curation.

On this clone: Its recognized antigen is unknown. The input lacks base qualities; no much larger clone sits a single base away.

The collaborating institutions used their own protocols to collect whole blood in K2EDTA tubes. For TCRbeta analysis, collaborators shipped samples in one of three forms: frozen whole blood, isolated PBMCs, or DNA extracted from either of those sample types. The CDR3, from cysteine to phenylalanine, totals 14 residues. Here the CDR3 DNA is all that survives: 42 bases in frame from base 1. At the junction V is shortened by 2 bases and J by 0 bases; bases outside the gene matches: 3. The germline V gene (reference sequence) provides CDR1 GTSNPN and CDR2 SVGIG. TCRbeta CDR3 regions were amplified from genomic DNA using the immunoSEQ Assay, a bias-controlled multiplex PCR. The authors' pipeline ran thus. The number of nucleated cells in each sample was estimated by amplification of reference gene primers within the assay. To quantify the absolute abundance of each unique TCRbeta CDR3 rearrangement, sequence reads were collapsed and filtered. Productive Simpson clonality was computed per sample as the square root of Simpson's diversity index over productive rearrangements. TCRdb provides this immuneACCESS table in a form limited to in-frame rearrangements. Some clones are lacking; in checked studies, under half of them reflect an unresolved V gene, and why the rest are absent is not known. V and J calls and clone size are given by that table; D and trimming were obtained from the DNA. The sample records about 140,000 clones, about 77% of which are singletons. Jointly, the top ten make up roughly 8.9% of the sample.

This clonotype was obtained from a woman aged 45-65 years with active or convalescent COVID-19. The material sequenced was peripheral blood. The V gene is TRBV30 and the J gene is TRBJ1-1; TRBD1 matches 7 bases in the middle. The nucleotide sequence is TGTGCCTGGAGTCCAGGGACAGTGAACACTGAAGCTTTCTTT. Its coded protein is CAWSPGTVNTEAFF.